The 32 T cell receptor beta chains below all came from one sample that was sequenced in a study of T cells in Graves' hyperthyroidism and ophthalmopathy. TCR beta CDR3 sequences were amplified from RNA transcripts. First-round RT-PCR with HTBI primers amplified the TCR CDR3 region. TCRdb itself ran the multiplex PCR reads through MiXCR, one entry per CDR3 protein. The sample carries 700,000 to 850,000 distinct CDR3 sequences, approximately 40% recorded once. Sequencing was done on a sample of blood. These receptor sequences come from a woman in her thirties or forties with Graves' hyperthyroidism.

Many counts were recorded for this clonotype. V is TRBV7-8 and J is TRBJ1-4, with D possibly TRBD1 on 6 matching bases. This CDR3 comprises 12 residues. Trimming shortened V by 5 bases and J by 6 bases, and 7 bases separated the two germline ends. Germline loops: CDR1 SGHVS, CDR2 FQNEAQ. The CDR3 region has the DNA TGTGCCAGCAGCCAGGGGTATGAAAAACTGTTTTTT. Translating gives CASSQGYEKLFF.

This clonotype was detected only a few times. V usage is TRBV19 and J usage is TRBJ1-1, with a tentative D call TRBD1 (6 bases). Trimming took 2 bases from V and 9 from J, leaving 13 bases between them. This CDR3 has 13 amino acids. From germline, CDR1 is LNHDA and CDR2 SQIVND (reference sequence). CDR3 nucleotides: TGTGCCAGTAGTATACCCGGCGGGGGGCAAGCTTTCTTT. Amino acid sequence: CASSIPGGGQAFF.

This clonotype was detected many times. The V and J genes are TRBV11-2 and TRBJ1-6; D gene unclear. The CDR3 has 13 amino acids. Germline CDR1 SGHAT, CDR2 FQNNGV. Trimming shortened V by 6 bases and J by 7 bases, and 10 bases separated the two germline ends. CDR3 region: CASSEVGNSPLHF. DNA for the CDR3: TGTGCCAGCAGTGAAGTGGGCAATTCACCCCTCCACTTT.

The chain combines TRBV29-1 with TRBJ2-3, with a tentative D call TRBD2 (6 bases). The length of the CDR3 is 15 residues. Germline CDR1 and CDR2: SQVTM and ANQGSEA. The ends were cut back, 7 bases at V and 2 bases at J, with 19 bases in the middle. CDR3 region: CSGAEGLENTDTQYF. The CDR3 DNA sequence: TGCAGCGGCGCTGAGGGACTGGAGAACACAGATACGCAGTATTTT.

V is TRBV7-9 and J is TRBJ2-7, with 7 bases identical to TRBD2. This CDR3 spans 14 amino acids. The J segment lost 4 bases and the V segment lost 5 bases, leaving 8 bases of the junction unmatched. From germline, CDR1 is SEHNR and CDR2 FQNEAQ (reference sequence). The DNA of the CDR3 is TGTGCCAGCAGCGCCCTGGAGCGGGATTACGAGCAGTACTTC. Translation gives CASSALERDYEQYF.

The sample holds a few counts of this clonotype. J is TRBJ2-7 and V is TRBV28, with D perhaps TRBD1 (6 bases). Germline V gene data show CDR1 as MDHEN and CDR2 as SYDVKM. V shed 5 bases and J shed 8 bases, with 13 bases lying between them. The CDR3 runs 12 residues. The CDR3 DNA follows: TGTGCCAGCAGTGAACAGGGAATCCAGCAGTACTTC. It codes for CASSEQGIQQYF.

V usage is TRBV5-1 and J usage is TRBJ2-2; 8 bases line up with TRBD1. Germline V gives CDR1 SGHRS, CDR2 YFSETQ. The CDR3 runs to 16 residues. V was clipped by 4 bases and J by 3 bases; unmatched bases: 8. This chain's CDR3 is CASSDGQGMDTGELFF. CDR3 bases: TGCGCCAGCAGCGACGGACAGGGAATGGACACCGGGGAGCTGTTTTTT.

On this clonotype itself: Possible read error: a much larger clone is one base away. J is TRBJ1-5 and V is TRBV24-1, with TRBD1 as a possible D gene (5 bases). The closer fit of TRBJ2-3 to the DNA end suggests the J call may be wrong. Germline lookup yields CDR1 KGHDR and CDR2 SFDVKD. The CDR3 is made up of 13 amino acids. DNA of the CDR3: TGTGCCACCAGTGATTTGAGGGGTCAGCCCCAGTATTTT. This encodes CATSDLRGQPQYF.

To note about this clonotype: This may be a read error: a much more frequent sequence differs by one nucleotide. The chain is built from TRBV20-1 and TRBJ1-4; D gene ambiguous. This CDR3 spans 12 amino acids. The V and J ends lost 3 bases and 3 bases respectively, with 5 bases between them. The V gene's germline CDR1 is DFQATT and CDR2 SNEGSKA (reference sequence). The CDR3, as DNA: TGCAGTGCTAGTAACGCTAATGAAAAACTGTTTTTT. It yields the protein CSASNANEKLFF.

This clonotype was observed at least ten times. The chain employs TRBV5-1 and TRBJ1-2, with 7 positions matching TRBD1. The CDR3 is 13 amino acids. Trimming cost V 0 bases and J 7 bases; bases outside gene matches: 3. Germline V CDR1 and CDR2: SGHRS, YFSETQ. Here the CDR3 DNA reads TGCGCCAGCAGCTTGGTGGACAGGCGTGGCTACACCTTC. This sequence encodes CASSLVDRRGYTF. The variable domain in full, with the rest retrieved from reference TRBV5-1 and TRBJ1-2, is KAGVTQTPRYLIKTRGQQVTLSCSPISGHRSVSWYQQTPGQGLQFLFEYFSETQRNKGNFPGRFSGRQFSNSRSEMNVSTLELGDSALYLCASSLVDRRGYTFGSGTRLTVV.

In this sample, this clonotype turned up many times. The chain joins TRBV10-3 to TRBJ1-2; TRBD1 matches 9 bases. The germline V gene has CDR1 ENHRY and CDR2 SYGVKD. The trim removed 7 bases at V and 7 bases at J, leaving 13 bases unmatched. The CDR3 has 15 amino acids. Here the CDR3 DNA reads TGTGCCATCAACCTACCGGGACAGGGCTCCGGTGGCTACACCTTC. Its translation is CAINLPGQGSGGYTF.

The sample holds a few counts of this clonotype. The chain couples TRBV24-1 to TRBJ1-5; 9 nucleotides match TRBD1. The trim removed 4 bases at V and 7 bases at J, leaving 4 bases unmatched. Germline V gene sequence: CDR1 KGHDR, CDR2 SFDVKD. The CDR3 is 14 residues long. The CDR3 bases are TGTGCCACCAGTGAGACAGGGGGGTACCAGCCCCAGCATTTT. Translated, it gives CATSETGGYQPQHF.

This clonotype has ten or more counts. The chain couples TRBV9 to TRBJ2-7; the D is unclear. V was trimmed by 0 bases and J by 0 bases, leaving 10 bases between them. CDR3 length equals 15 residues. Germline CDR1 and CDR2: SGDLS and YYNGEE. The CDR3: CASSVGPTDSYEQYF. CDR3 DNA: TGTGCCAGCAGCGTAGGCCCCACCGACTCCTACGAGCAGTACTTC.

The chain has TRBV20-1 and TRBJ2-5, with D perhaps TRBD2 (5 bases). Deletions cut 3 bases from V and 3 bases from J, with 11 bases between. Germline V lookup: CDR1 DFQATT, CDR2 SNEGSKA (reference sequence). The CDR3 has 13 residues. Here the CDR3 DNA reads TGCAGTGCTAGCCAGTCGGGGAAAGAGACCCAGTACTTC. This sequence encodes CSASQSGKETQYF.

The CDR3 loop is CASSYDRGTSGVETQYF. CDR3 DNA: TGTGCCAGCAGCTATGATCGCGGGACTAGCGGGGTAGAGACCCAGTACTTC. The V call is TRBV5-4, the J call TRBJ2-5; 13 bases map to TRBD2. Germline V gives CDR1 SGHNT, CDR2 YYREEE (reference sequence). CDR3 length: 17 amino acids. With 3 bases clipped from V and 4 bases from J, the junction kept 9 bases outside the gene matches.

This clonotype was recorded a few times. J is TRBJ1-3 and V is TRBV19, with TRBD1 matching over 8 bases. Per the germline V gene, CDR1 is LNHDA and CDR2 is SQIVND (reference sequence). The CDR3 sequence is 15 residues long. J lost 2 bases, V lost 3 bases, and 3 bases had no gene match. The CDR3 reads CASSMEDRAGNTIYF. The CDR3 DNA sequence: TGTGCCAGTAGTATGGAGGACAGGGCTGGAAACACCATATATTTT.

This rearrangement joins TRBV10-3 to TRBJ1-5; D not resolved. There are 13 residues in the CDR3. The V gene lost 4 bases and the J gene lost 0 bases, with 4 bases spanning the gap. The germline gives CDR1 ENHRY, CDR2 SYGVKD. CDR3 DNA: TGTGCCATCAGTGTTTTTAGCAATCAGCCCCAGCATTTT. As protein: CAISVFSNQPQHF.

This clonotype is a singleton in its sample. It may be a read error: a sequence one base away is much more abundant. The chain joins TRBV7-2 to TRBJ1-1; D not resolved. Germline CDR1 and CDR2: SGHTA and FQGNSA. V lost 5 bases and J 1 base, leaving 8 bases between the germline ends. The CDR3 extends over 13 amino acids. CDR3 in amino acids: CASSGGWNTEAFF. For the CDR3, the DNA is TGTGCCAGCAGCGGAGGCTGGAACACTGAAGCTTTCTTT.

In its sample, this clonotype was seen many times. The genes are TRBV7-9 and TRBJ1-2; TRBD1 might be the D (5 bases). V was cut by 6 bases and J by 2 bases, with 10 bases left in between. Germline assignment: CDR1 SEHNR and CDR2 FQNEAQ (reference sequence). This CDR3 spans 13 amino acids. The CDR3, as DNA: TGTGCCAGCAGTCGGGGCGGAAACTATGGCTACACCTTC. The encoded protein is CASSRGGNYGYTF.

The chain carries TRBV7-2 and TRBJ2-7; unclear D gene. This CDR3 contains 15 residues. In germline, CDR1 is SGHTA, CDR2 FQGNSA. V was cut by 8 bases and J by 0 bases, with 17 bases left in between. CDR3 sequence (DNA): TGTGCCAGCTTTGGACCAGGTTTAGGCTCCTACGAGCAGTACTTC. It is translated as CASFGPGLGSYEQYF. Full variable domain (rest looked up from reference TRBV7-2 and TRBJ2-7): GAGVSQSPSNKVTEKGKDVELRCDPISGHTALYWYRQSLGQGLEFLIYFQGNSAPDKSGLPSDRFSAERTGGSVSTLTIQRTQQEDSAVYLCASFGPGLGSYEQYFGPGTRLTVT.

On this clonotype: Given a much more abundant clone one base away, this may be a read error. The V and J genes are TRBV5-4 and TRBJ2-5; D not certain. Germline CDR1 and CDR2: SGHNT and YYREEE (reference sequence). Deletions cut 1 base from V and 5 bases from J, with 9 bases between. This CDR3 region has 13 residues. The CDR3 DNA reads TGTGCCAGCAGCTTGTGCCTTCGGGAGACCCAGTACTTC. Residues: CASSLCLRETQYF.

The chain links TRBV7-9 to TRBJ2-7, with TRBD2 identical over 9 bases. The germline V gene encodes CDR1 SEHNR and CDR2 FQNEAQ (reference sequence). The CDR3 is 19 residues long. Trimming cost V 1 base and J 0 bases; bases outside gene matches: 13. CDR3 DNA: TGTGCCAGCAGCTTAGGTCCCCTACTAGCGGGTCCAACCTCCTACGAGCAGTACTTC. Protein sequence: CASSLGPLLAGPTSYEQYF.

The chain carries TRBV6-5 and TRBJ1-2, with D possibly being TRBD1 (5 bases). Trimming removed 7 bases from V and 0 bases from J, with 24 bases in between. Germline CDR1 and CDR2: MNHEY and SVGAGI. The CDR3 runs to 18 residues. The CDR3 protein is CASTLSPGLKSSNYGYTF. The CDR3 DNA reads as TGTGCCAGCACCTTATCTCCGGGACTTAAGTCATCTAACTATGGCTACACCTTC.

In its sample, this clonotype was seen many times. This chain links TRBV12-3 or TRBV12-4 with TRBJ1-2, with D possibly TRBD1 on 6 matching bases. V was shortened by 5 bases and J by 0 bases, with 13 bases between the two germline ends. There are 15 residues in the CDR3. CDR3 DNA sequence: TGTGCCAGCAGTCTCGGACAGCTAGCTAACTATGGCTACACCTTC. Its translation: CASSLGQLANYGYTF.

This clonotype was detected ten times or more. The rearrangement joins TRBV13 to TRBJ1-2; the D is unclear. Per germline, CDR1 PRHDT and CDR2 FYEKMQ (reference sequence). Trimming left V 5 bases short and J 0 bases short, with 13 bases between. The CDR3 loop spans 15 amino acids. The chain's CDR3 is CASSPTTGANYGYTF. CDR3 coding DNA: TGTGCCAGCAGCCCCACTACCGGAGCTAACTATGGCTACACCTTC.

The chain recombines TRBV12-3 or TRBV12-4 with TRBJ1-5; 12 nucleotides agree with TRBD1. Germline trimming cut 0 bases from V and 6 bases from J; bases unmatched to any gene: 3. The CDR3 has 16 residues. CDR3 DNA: TGTGCCAGCAGTTTAGCGGGACAGGGGGCCCGTCAGCCCCAGCATTTT. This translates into CASSLAGQGARQPQHF.

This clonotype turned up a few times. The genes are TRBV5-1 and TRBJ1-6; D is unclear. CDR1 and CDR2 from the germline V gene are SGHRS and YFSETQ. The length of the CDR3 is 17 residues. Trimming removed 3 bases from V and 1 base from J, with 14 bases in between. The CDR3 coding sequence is TGCGCCAGCAGCTCTAAGGGTGTAGGATCCTATAATTCACCCCTCCACTTT. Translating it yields CASSSKGVGSYNSPLHF.

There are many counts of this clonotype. CDR3 loop: CATSDNLNTGELFF. In DNA, the CDR3 is TGTGCCACCAGTGATAATCTGAACACCGGGGAGCTGTTTTTT. J is TRBJ2-2 and V is TRBV24-1, with unresolved D. This CDR3 region has 14 residues. Germline CDR1 KGHDR, CDR2 SFDVKD. Trimming pared 3 bases from V and 1 base from J, leaving 5 bases between.

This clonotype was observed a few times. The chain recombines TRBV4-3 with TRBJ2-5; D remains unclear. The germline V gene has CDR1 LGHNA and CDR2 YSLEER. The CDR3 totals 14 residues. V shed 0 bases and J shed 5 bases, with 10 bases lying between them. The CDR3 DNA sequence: TGCGCCAGCAGCCAAGATCGGCTGCCGGAGACCCAGTACTTC. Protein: CASSQDRLPETQYF.

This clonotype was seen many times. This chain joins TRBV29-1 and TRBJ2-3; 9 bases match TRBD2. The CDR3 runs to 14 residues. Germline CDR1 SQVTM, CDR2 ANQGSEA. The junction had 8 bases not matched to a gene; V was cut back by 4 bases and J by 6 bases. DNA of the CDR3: TGCAGCGTTGGGGGCGGGAGGGGAGGCGATACGCAGTATTTT. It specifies CSVGGGRGGDTQYF.

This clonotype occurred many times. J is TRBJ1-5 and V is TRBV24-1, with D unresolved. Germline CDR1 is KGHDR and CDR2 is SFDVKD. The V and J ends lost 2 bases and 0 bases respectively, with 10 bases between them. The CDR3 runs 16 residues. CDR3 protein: CATSDSDGNSNQPQHF. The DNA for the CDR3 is TGTGCCACCAGTGATTCGGACGGCAATAGCAATCAGCCCCAGCATTTT.

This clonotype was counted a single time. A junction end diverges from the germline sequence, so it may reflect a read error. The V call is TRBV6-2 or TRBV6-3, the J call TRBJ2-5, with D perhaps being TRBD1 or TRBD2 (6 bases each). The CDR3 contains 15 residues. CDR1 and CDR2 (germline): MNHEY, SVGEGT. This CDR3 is CASLAGVAGQETQHF. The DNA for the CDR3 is TGTGCCAGCTTAGCAGGGGTGGCGGGGCAAGAGACCCAGCACTTC.